This T cell receptor (beta chain) derives from a study of somatic mutations in cytotoxic T cells in rheumatoid arthritis. Regarding the study as a whole: About an eighth of the roughly 60 patients had a largest CD8+ clone above 20% of CD8+ cells.

Deletions cut 3 bases from V and 1 base from J, with 9 bases between. The CDR3 has 14 residues. Germline V CDR1 and CDR2: SGHRS, YFSETQ. This clone appeared once. Its antigen is not known. Sequencing used immunoSEQ multiplex PCR; TCRdb keeps in-frame clones, though not all of them. This table holds about 29,000 clones, around 90% found once. Positive magnetic bead selection was used to isolate CD4+ and CD8+ cells; purity was checked by flow cytometry. The sequence derives from an adult with rheumatoid arthritis. Sequencing used CD8+ T cells sorted from blood. The chain uses TRBV5-1 and TRBJ2-3; D is undetermined. The CDR3 bases are TGCGCCAGCAGCTCCCTTGGTGGCACAGATACGCAGTATTTT. This codes for CASSSLGGTDTQYF.